This T cell receptor beta chain was obtained from a study of blood T cell repertoires in COVID-19. Study as a whole: The United States, Italy and Spain provided the acute and convalescent COVID-19 samples.

Here immunoSEQ multiplex PCR was the method, and the copy in TCRdb shows in-frame clones only, minus some. Here the sample spans some 200,000 clones, around three quarters being singletons. The germline gives CDR1 LGHDT, CDR2 YNNKEL (reference sequence). The CDR3 is made up of 14 amino acids. The trim removed 3 bases at V and 15 bases at J, leaving 9 bases unmatched. The sequenced material came from peripheral blood. V gene TRBV3-1 (or the pseudogene TRBV3-2) combines with J gene TRBJ2-1; 12 bases align to TRBD2. This receptor was identified in a woman aged 70 to 79 with acute or convalescent COVID-19. The CDR3 DNA is TGTGCCAGCAGCCAGACTAGCGGGGGAACTAGTCGGTTCTTC. Its protein product is CASSQTSGGTSRFF.